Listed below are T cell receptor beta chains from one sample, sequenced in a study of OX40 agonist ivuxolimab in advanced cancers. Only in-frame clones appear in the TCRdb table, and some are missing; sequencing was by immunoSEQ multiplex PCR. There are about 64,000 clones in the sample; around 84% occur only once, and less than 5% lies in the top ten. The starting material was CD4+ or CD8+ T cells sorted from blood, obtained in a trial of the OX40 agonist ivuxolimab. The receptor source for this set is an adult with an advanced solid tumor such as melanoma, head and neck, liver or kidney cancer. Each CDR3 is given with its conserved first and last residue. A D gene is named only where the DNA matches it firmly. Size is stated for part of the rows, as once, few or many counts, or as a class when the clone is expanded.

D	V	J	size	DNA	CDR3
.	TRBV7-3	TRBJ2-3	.	TGTGCCAGCAGCTTAAGTATGGGGGGTGGCACAGATACGCAGTATTTT	CASSLSMGGGTDTQYF
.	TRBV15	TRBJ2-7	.	TGTGCCACCAGCATGGAGGGGCTCGTCTACGAGCAGTACTTC	CATSMEGLVYEQYF
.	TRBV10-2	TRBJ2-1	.	TGCGCCAGCGGGGGGTACAATGAGCAGTTCTTC	CASGGYNEQFF
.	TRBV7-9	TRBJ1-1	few	TGTGCCAGCAGATTCGACAGAATGAACACTGAAGCTTTCTTT	CASRFDRMNTEAFF
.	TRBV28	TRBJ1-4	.	TGTGCCAGCAGTTCTCTCAGCCTACTGGAAAAACTGTTTTTT	CASSSLSLLEKLFF
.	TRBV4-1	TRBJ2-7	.	TGCGCCAGCAGCCAAGCCGCCGGTTACGAGCAGTACTTC	CASSQAAGYEQYF
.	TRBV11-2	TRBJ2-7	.	TGTGCCAGCAGCTTTTCGACAGAGTCGTACGAGCAGTACTTC	CASSFSTESYEQYF
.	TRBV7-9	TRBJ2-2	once	TGTGCCAGCACCTTAGCAGGGCCGTCCGGGGAGCTGTTTTTT	CASTLAGPSGELFF
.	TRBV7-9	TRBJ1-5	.	TGTGCCAGCAGCTTCGGGAGCAATCAGCCCCAGCATTTT	CASSFGSNQPQHF
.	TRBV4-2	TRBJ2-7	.	TGTGCCAGCAGCTTAAGTCTAAGGGGAGCCTACGAGCAGTACTTC	CASSLSLRGAYEQYF
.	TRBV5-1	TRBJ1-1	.	TGCGCCAGCAGCTCCGGGGTTCAGACTGAAGCTTTCTTT	CASSSGVQTEAFF
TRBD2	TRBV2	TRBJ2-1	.	TGTGCCAGCAGGACTAGCGGGGGGGCCGTTGGATACAATGAGCAGTTCTTC	CASRTSGGAVGYNEQFF
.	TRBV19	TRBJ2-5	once	TGTGCCAGTACCCCCGGGGGAATGGAGACCCAGTACTTC	CASTPGGMETQYF
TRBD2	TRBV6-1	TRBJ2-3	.	TGTGCCAGCAGTGGTGGTGGGACTAGCGGGGGGTGGGGCACAGATACGCAGTATTTT	CASSGGGTSGGWGTDTQYF
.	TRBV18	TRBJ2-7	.	TGTGCCAGCTCAGGTTCCGGGGCAGGGGTTAGCGAGCAGTACTTC	CASSGSGAGVSEQYF
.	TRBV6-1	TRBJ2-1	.	TGTGCCAGCAGTGAAGTCTACAATGAGCAGTTCTTC	CASSEVYNEQFF
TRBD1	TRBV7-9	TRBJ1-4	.	TGTGCCAGCACCTCTCGCGGCAGGGGGAATGAAAAACTGTTTTTT	CASTSRGRGNEKLFF
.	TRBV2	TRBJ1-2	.	TGTGCCAGCAGTGGGGGCAGTCAGGATGGCTACACCTTC	CASSGGSQDGYTF
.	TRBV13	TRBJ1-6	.	TGTGCCAGCAGCGCCAGTCTGATGCTTGGGTCCTATAATTCACCCCTCCACTTT	CASSASLMLGSYNSPLHF
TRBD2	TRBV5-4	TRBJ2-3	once	TGTGCCAGCAGCGACTATAGCGGGAGTTTGGCAGATACGCAGTATTTT	CASSDYSGSLADTQYF
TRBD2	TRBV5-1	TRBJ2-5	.	TGCGCCAGCAGCTTGACTAGCGCAAAAGAGACCCAGTACTTC	CASSLTSAKETQYF
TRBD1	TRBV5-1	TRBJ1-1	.	TGCGCCAGCAGCTCGCCTCGGGACAGATTGATAAGGGACACTGAAGCTTTCTTT	CASSSPRDRLIRDTEAFF
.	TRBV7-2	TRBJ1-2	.	TGTGCCAGCGCCCGAGGCCAAGACCGGGGGCTAGACTATGGCTACACCTTC	CASARGQDRGLDYGYTF
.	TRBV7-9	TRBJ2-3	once	TGTGCCAGCAGCCCGGGTAGGGTGCGGGAAGATACGCAGTATTTT	CASSPGRVREDTQYF
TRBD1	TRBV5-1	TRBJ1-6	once	TGCGCCAGCAGCTACAGGGGGCCCTCCTATAATTCACCCCTCCACTTT	CASSYRGPSYNSPLHF
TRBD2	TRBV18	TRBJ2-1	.	TGTGCCAGCTCACCCGACGAACTAGCGGTGAGCTCCTACAATGAGCAGTTCTTC	CASSPDELAVSSYNEQFF
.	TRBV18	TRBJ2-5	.	TGTGCCAGCTCACCAGCCGCTCTACTGTACCCTAAAGAGACCCAGTACTTC	CASSPAALLYPKETQYF
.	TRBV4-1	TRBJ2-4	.	TGCGCCAGCAGCCAATGGGGAGGAAGGTTAAGGAACATTCAGTACTTC	CASSQWGGRLRNIQYF
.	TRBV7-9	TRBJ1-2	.	TGTGCCAGCAGCTTAGGAGGGGGAATGATCTATGGCTACACCTTC	CASSLGGGMIYGYTF
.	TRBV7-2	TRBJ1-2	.	TGTGCCAGCAGCTTAGATCCTAACTATGGCTACACCTTC	CASSLDPNYGYTF
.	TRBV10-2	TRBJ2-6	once	TGCGCCAGCTATTCTGGGGCCAACGTCCTGACTTTC	CASYSGANVLTF
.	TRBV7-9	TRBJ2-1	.	TGTGCCAGCGCCGAGGATTCCTCCTACAATGAGCAGTTCTTC	CASAEDSSYNEQFF
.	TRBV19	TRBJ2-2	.	TGTGCCAGTAGTATAGTCATCGGACAGCCCGCGAACACCGGGGAGCTGTTTTTT	CASSIVIGQPANTGELFF
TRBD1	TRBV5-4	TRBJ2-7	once	TGTGCCAGCAGCTTGGACAGGGGGAGCAGCCACGAGCAGTACTTC	CASSLDRGSSHEQYF
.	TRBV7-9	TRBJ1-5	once	TGTGCCAGCAGCTTAGTAGGCCAGCCCCAGCATTTT	CASSLVGQPQHF
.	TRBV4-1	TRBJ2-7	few	TGCGCCAGCAGCCAAGAATGGGCTACCTCCTACGAGCAGTACTTC	CASSQEWATSYEQYF
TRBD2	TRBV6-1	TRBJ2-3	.	TGTGCCAGCAGGGGACTAGCGGGGTACAGAGATACGCAGTATTTT	CASRGLAGYRDTQYF
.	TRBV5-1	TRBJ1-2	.	TGCGCCAGCAGCTTGGTACAGGGCGGGCACTATGGCTACACCTTC	CASSLVQGGHYGYTF
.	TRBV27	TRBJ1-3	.	TGTGCCAGCAGTTTATTTGGAGGTGGAAACACCATATATTTT	CASSLFGGGNTIYF
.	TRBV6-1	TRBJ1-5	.	TGTGCCAGCAGAAGTGGACAGTATAGCAATCAGCCCCAGCATTTT	CASRSGQYSNQPQHF
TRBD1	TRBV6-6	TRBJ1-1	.	TGTGCCAGCAGGGAACAGGGGGTCACTGAAGCTTTCTTT	CASREQGVTEAFF
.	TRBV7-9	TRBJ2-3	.	TGTGCCAGCAGCTTAGCCGCAGGTAGCACAGATACGCAGTATTTT	CASSLAAGSTDTQYF
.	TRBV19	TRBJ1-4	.	TGTGCCAGTATCTTAACCGCCCGGGGCTTCCGTGAAAAACTGTTTTTT	CASILTARGFREKLFF
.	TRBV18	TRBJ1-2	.	TGTGCCAGCTCACCACCTCTCCCAGGGGTTGAAGGCTACACCTTC	CASSPPLPGVEGYTF
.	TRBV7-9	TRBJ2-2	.	TGTGCCAGCAGCCATTACAACACCGGGGAGCTGTTTTTT	CASSHYNTGELFF
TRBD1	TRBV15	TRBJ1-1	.	TGTGCCACCAGCAGAGATCTACGCGGCAGGGGGTACACTGAAGCTTTCTTT	CATSRDLRGRGYTEAFF
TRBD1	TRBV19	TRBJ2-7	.	TGTGCCAGTAGTGTGACAGGGTCCCTGGGCGAGCAGTACTTC	CASSVTGSLGEQYF
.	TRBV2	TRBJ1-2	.	TGTGCCAGCAGTAGCGAGGAGGTCTATGGCTACACCTTC	CASSSEEVYGYTF
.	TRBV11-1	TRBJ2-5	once	TGTGCCAGCAGCTTGACATCGCAAGAGACCCAGTACTTC	CASSLTSQETQYF
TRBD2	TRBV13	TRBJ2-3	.	TGTGCCAGCAGCAGACTCTCTCCTTTTGCGGGGGGGGACACAGATACGCAGTATTTT	CASSRLSPFAGGDTDTQYF
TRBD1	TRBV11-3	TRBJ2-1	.	TGTGCCAGCAGCCCACAGACAGGGGTCGATGAGCAGTTCTTC	CASSPQTGVDEQFF
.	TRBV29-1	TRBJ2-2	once	TGCAGCGGGATTGGCACCGGGGAGCTGTTTTTT	CSGIGTGELFF